This T cell receptor (beta chain) came from a study of Tregs in tolerant kidney transplant recipients. In germline, CDR1 is SGHRS, CDR2 YFSETQ. V shed 7 bases and J shed 8 bases, with 9 bases lying between them. The CDR3 runs to 11 residues. This table comes from immunoSEQ multiplex PCR, and its TCRdb copy is limited to in-frame clones, with some not included. This table has around 230,000 clones, roughly 84% appearing once. This TCR came from a human donor in good health. The chain couples TRBV5-1 to TRBJ1-4; D not resolved. Sample: CD4+ T cells from blood. CDR3 in DNA: TGCGCCAGCTCAAACACCGAAAAACTGTTTTTT. This encodes CASSNTEKLFF.